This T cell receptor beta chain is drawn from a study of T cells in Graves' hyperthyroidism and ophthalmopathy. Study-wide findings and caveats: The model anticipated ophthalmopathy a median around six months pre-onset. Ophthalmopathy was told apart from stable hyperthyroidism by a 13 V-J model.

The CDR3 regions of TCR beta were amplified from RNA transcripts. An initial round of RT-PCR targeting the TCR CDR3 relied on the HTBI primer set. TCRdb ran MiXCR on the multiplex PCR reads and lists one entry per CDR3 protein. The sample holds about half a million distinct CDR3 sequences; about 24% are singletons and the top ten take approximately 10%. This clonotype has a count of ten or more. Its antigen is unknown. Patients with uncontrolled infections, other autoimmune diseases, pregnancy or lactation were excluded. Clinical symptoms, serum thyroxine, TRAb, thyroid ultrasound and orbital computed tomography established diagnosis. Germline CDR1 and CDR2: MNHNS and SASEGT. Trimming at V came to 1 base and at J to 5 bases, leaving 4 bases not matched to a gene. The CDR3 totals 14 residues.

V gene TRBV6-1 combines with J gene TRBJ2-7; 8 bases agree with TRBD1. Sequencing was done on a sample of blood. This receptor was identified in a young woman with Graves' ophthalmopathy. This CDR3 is CASSEGQGRNEQYF. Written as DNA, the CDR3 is TGTGCCAGCAGTGAAGGACAGGGGCGGAACGAGCAGTACTTC.